The source of this TCR beta chain is a study of cytomegalovirus exposure and HLA in healthy donors. CDR3 size: 14 residues. Trimming left V 5 bases short and J 9 bases short, with 14 bases between. CDR1 is MNHEY and CDR2 is SVGAGI in the germline V gene. Regarding this clone: Its antigen is unidentified.

Overall study results and limits: The authors listed some 160 TCR beta chains as cytomegalovirus-associated. In a later analysis, HLA-associated beta chains showed higher expansion and lower generation probabilities than comparable chains. Sequencing probably produced one cluster of sequence variants that were highly shared. An assumption of roughly uniform sequencing depth across donors underlay the presence/absence analyses.

A multiplex PCR was run with 60 Vbeta primers and 13 Jbeta primers. Using immunoSEQ multiplex PCR, the repertoire was profiled, and TCRdb retains in-frame clones only, with some absent. The table counts 100,000 to 150,000 clones; roughly 1% lies in the top ten. The rearrangement uses TRBV6-5 and TRBJ1-6; D call uncertain. The sample comprised PBMCs. The origin of this receptor is a man aged 18 to 30 in good health and CMV-seronegative. This CDR3 reads CASSPLRATSPLHF. CDR3 in DNA: TGTGCCAGCAGTCCTCTGCGGGCGACTTCACCCCTCCACTTT.